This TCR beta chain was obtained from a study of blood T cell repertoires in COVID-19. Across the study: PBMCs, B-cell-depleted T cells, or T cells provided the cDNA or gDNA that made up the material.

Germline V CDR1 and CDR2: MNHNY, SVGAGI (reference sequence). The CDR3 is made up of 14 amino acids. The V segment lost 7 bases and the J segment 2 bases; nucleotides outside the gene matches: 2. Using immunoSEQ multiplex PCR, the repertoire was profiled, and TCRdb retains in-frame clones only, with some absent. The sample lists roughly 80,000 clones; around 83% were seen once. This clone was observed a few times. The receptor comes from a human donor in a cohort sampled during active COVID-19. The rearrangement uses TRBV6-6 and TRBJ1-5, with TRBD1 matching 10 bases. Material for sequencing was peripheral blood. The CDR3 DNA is TGTGCCAGCACTGGGACAGGGGGCAATCAGCCCCAGCATTTT. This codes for CASTGTGGNQPQHF.